This TCR delta chain emerged from a study of gamma-delta chains in newborns, infants, children. Turning to the study itself: Innate gammadelta T cells reportedly expand polyclonally right after birth, driven by microbial exposure, per the title.

TCRdb reapplied CATT to the reads. The table has fewer than 3,500 delta-chain clones, around 3.9% seen once; the top ten hold around 16%. From germline, CDR1 is GEAIGNYY and CDR2 EKD. CDR3 length: 14 residues. To note about this clone: The protein TCRdb gives is from a much larger clone and does not agree with this DNA's translation at residue 4, likely a read error; the protein shown here comes from the DNA.

The gene calls are TRDV2 and TRDJ2; D possibly corresponds to TRDD3 (6 bases). The TCR sequence derives from a child who was a newborn, infant or young child, either healthy, febrile or measles-vaccinated (not recorded which). Sequencing was performed on blood. Here the CDR3 DNA reads TGTGCCTGTGGCACCGGGGGATTGACAGCACAACTCTTCTTT. The encoded protein is CACGTGGLTAQLFF.